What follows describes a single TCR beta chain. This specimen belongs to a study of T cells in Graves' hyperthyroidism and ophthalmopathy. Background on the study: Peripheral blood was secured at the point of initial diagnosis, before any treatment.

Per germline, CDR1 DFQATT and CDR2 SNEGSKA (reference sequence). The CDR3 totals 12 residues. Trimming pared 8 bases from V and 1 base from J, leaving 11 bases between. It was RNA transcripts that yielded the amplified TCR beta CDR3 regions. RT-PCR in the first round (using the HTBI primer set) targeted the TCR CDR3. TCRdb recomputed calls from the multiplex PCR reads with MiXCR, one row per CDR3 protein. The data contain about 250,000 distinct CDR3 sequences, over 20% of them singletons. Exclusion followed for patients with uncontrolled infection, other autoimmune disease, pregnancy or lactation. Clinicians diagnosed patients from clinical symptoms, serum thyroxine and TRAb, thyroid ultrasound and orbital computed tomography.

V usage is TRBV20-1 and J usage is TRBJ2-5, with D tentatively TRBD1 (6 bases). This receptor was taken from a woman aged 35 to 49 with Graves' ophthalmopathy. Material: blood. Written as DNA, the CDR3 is TGCAGTCAAGGGACAACCCAAGAGACCCAGTACTTC. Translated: CSQGTTQETQYF.